The clone carrying this T cell receptor (beta chain) was seen repeatedly, ten times or more. As yet, its antigen is unknown. The sample belongs to a study of blood T cells in healthy people across ages. General study results and limits: A greater number of naive CD4+ cells and higher diversity distinguished long-lived donors from aged donors. The recorded TCR beta diversity per million T cells decreased in a roughly linear manner with age. It was held that diversity estimates obtained from one million T cells represented underestimates.

The use of a sample-barcoded 5' primer and a J-beta primer mix characterized a second PCR of about 7 to 12 cycles. TCRdb called the 5' RACE reads again in MiXCR, with one record for every CDR3 protein. The sample consists of about 1.7 million distinct CDR3 sequences, 28% of them appearing once. Isolation per sample recovered at least 7 million PBMCs. Sequencing was carried out using blood. This TCR was sampled from a woman in her thirties in good health.

The CDR3 is CASSSPGGRWFF. CDR3 DNA sequence: TGTGCCAGCAGCTCGCCGGGAGGGCGGTGGTTCTTC. The chain employs TRBV7-2 and TRBJ2-1; 8 nucleotides align to TRBD2. With V trimmed by 4 bases and J by 15 bases, 8 bases remained unmatched. In germline, CDR1 is SGHTA, CDR2 FQGNSA. The CDR3 runs 12 residues.